The count of the clone carrying this TCR beta chain is one. This table comes from immunoSEQ multiplex PCR, and its TCRdb copy is limited to in-frame clones, with some not included. The profile shows approximately 110,000 clones, roughly 88% of them singletons. This entry comes from a study of PD-L1 blockade in urothelial cancer. Study-wide context: Across blood samples, T cells had a median count of approximately 130,000.

The starting material was PBMCs, obtained around atezolizumab (anti-PD-L1) treatment. The origin of this receptor is a man between 50 and 59 years old with urothelial cancer.

Here the CDR3 reads CASSPVAGGQSSTGELFF. For the CDR3, the DNA is TGTGCCAGCAGCCCCGTAGCGGGAGGCCAGTCGAGCACCGGGGAGCTGTTTTTT. V gene TRBV5-4 combines with J gene TRBJ2-2; TRBD2 matches at 10 bases. V lost 4 bases to trimming and J lost 4 bases; unmatched junction nucleotides: 13. The germline CDR1 and CDR2 sequences are SGHNT and YYREEE (reference sequence). The CDR3 length is 18 residues.